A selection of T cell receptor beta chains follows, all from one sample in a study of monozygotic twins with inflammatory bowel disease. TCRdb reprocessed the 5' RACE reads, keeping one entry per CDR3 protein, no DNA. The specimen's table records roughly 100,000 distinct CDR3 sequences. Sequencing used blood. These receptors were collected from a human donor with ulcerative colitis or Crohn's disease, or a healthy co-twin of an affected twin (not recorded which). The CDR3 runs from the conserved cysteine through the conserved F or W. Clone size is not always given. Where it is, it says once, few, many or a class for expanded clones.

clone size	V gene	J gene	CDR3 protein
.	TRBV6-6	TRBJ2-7	CASSYQSWGPEQYF
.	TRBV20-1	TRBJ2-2	CSARDPRESLAGETGELFF
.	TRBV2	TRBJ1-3	CASSDLPGSGNTIYF
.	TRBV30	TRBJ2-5	CAWRAQRMQETQYF
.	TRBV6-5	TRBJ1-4	CASGRDEKLFF
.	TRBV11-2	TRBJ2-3	CASRNGLRGPASTDTQYF
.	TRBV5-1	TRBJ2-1	CASSLTTGLAGNEQFF
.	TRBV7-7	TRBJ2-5	CASSLAIQGAETQYF
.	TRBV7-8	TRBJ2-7	CVSSPQLGVYEQYF
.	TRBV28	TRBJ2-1	CASSFLWGDHADWNEQFF
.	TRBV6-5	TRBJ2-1	CASSYPTSGGARNEQFF
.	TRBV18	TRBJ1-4	CASSGGSNEKLFF
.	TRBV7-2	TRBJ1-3	CASSLAPPGGGTSGNTIYF
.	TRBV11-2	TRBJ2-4	CASSPGVMAGGKKNIQYF
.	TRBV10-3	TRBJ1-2	CAISSPGQVGATNYGYTF
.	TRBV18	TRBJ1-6	CASSRERSSPLHF
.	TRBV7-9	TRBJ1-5	CASSSGTLYQPQHF
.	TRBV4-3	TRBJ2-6	CASSQDGTSGANVLTF
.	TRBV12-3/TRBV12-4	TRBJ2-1	CASSPKGLAGLYEQFF
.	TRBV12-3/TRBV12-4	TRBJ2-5	CASRGRGPGETQYF
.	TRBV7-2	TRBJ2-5	CASSLGYGRASGTQYF
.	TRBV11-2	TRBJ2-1	CASSLDGPLDEQFF
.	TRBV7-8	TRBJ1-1	CASNPGRVNTEAFF
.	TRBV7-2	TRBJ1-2	CASSLASRTANYGYTF
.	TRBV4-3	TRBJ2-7	CASSQERGLVSEQYF
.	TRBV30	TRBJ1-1	CAHGRGRGTEAFF
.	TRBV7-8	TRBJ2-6	CASSGGTARGLSGANVLTF
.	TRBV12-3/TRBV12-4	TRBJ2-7	CASMMRGGGIYEQYF
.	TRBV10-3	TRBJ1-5	CAISESTGGSNQPQHF
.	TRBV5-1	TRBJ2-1	CASSLEGSGTGEQFF
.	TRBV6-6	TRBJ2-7	CASSSRDSSYEQYF
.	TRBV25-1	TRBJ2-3	CASSATNTQYF
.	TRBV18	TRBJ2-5	CASSPTFDWETQYF
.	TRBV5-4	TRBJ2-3	CASSLGQSGTDTQYF
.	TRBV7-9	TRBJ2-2	CASRTGTNTGELFF
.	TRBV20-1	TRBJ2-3	CSARWSIADMQYF
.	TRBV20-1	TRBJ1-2	CSAIPGVLYGYTF
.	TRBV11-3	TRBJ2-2	CASSPLATGELFF
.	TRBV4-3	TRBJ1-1	CASSQIRDANTEAFF
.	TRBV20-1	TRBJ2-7	CSAREGPFYEQYF
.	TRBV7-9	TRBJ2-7	CASSLEGASASYEQYF
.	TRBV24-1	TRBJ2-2	CATSDWVNTGELFF
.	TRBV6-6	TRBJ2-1	CASSMTAANEQFF
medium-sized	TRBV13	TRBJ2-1	CASSLTSGVHEQFF
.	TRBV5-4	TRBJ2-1	CASSSTETGSQFF
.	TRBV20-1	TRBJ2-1	CSASQGLNNEQFF
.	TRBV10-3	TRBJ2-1	CAISELASGAFSYNEQFF
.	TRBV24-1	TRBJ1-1	CATQGERTEAFF
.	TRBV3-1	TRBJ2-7	CASRLSRAYEQYF
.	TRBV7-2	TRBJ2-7	CASSLASGSRQQQYF
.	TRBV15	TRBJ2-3	CATSNLYGTASTDTQYF
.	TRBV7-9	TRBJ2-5	CASSLSAGPQETQYF
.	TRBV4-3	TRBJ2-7	CASSQEWQSYEQYF
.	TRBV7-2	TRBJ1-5	CASSPRVETNQPQHF